This is a list of T cell receptor beta chains from one sample in a study of spatial heterogeneity in lung cancer. TCRdb itself ran the 5' RACE reads through MiXCR, one entry per CDR3 protein. The table shows about 36,000 distinct CDR3 sequences, with less than 9.5% occurring only once. Sequenced material: PBMCs, taken at surgery. The receptors stem from a female donor with early-stage non-small cell lung cancer. The CDR3 runs from the conserved cysteine through the conserved F or W. D genes are given only for firm matches. Where a row states a size, it is once, few, many or the class of an expanded clone; other rows omit it.

clone size	V gene	J gene	D gene	CDR3 protein	CDR3 DNA
NA	TRBV6-4	TRBJ2-2	TRBD1	CASRQQGATGELFF	TGTGCCAGCAGGCAACAGGGGGCCACCGGGGAGCTGTTTTTT
many	TRBV29-1	TRBJ2-7	TRBD2	CSVFLREPYEQYF	TGCAGCGTTTTCTTGCGGGAGCCCTACGAGCAGTACTTC
many	TRBV27	TRBJ2-5	TRBD1	CASSQQQGAEETQYF	TGTGCCAGCAGTCAACAACAGGGGGCCGAAGAGACCCAGTACTTC
many	TRBV11-2	TRBJ2-3	TRBD2	CASSPRYLAGALVF	TGTGCCAGCAGCCCTCGATACCTAGCGGGAGCCCTGGTTTTT
few	TRBV10-1	TRBJ1-2	NA	CARIEGDYGYTF	TGCGCCAGGATTGAGGGAGACTATGGCTACACCTTC
NA	TRBV2	TRBJ2-2	NA	CASRESGTGELFF	TGTGCCAGTCGGGAGAGCGGCACCGGGGAGCTGTTTTTT
many	TRBV6-2/TRBV6-3	TRBJ2-2	TRBD2	CASSPTAGAGTGELFF	TGTGCCAGCAGCCCCACAGCGGGAGCGGGCACCGGGGAGCTGTTTTTT
NA	TRBV7-2	TRBJ2-5	TRBD2	CASSRAGGGETQYF	TGTGCCAGCAGCCGAGCGGGAGGGGGAGAGACCCAGTACTTC
few	TRBV11-1	TRBJ2-1	NA	CASSRATRGDEQFF	TGTGCCAGCAGCCGCGCCACCAGGGGGGATGAGCAGTTCTTC
many	TRBV5-1	TRBJ1-1	NA	CASRSQVNTEAFF	TGCGCCAGCAGGTCACAGGTGAACACTGAAGCTTTCTTT
many	TRBV29-1	TRBJ2-3	TRBD1	CSVERDSGDTQYF	TGCAGCGTTGAACGGGACAGTGGAGATACGCAGTATTTT